This T cell receptor (beta chain) was retrieved from a study of T cell repertoires in aging, cancer and after chemotherapy. Study details: The full dataset contained several million TCR reads. General study results and limits: Across the chemotherapy interval, each cancer cohort showed higher median generation probability, suggesting thymic rebound. Untreated cancer patients had significantly lower blood TCR diversity than age-matched healthy donors.

As for this clonotype: The antigen is not known.

Amplification of TCR beta used genomic DNA extracted from peripheral blood. Multiplex touch-down PCR with TRB-A/B primers amplified rearranged V-D-J TRB sequences. TCRdb passed the multiplex PCR reads through MiXCR, listing each CDR3 protein once. The sample yields some 11,000 distinct CDR3 sequences, less than 30% seen once. In germline, CDR1 is KGHSH, CDR2 LQKENI. The CDR3 runs to 15 residues. V was clipped by 3 bases and J by 5 bases, with 15 bases between them. Sample: blood. The receptor was derived from a human donor in good health. The chain couples TRBV18 to TRBJ2-3, with no clear D. CDR3 sequence (DNA): TGTGCCAGCTCACCGTTCCAGGCTGGCGGAGATACGCAGTATTTT. It is translated as CASSPFQAGGDTQYF.